Following are 30 T cell receptor beta chains from one sample sequenced in a study of blood T cell repertoires in COVID-19. The assay was immunoSEQ multiplex PCR, and TCRdb's table has in-frame clones only and misses some. The sample records about 170,000 clones, 88% being singletons. Sequenced sample: peripheral blood. Receptor source: a man in his forties or fifties who had recovered from COVID-19.

The chain has TRBV7-6 and TRBJ1-1; 9 nucleotides align to TRBD1. After removal of 3 bases from V and 5 bases from J, the junction contained 7 bases not matched to a gene. Germline V gives CDR1 SGHVS, CDR2 FNYEAQ. The length of the CDR3 is 15 residues. The CDR3 DNA reads as TGTGCCAGCAGCTTGATACAGGGGGCCGTTACTGAAGCTTTCTTT. It translates to CASSLIQGAVTEAFF.

The gene calls are TRBV5-1 and TRBJ2-1, with TRBD2 matching 15 bases. Germline loops: CDR1 SGHRS, CDR2 YFSETQ. The CDR3 sequence is 18 residues long. V shed 4 bases, J shed 1 base, and the junction held 6 bases outside the gene matches. The CDR3 DNA is TGCGCCAGCAGCAGAACCGGGACTAGCGGGAGGTCCTACAATGAGCAGTTCTTC. Translating gives CASSRTGTSGRSYNEQFF.

This chain connects TRBV28 to TRBJ2-3; 8 bases map to TRBD2. Per germline, CDR1 MDHEN and CDR2 SYDVKM. V dropped 5 bases and J dropped 3; count of bases not matched to a gene: 7. The CDR3 length is 15 residues. This CDR3 reads CASSPHGGGTDTQYF. The DNA of the CDR3 is TGTGCCAGCAGTCCCCACGGGGGGGGAACAGATACGCAGTATTTT.

The J gene is TRBJ2-5, the V gene TRBV7-2; the D gene is possibly TRBD1 (6 bases). V was trimmed by 3 bases and J by 2 bases, leaving 13 bases between them. Per the germline V gene, CDR1 is SGHTA and CDR2 is FQGNSA. This CDR3 is 15 amino acids long. CDR3 coding DNA: TGTGCCAGCAGCTTCCGACAGGCAACACAAGAGACCCAGTACTTC. It translates to CASSFRQATQETQYF.

V gene TRBV27 combines with J gene TRBJ2-7, with 7 bases matching TRBD1. The CDR3 length is 13 residues. The V and J ends lost 5 bases and 4 bases, in that order; junction bases with no gene match: 5. Germline CDR1 is MNHEY and CDR2 is SMNVEV (reference sequence). In DNA, the CDR3 is TGTGCCAGCAGTCGAGGCAGGGGGTACGAGCAGTACTTC. Its protein product is CASSRGRGYEQYF.

The chain couples TRBV4-1 to TRBJ2-1; D not certain. Per the germline V gene, CDR1 is MGHRA and CDR2 is YSYEKL. Trimming left V 0 bases short and J 8 bases short, with 11 bases between. This CDR3 is 14 amino acids long. The CDR3 nucleotides are TGCGCCAGCAGCCAAGATCCGAGGTCGGATGAGCAGTTCTTC. Amino acids: CASSQDPRSDEQFF.

A few counts support this clone. This sequence joins TRBV18 and TRBJ2-7; D is unresolved. CDR1 KGHSH and CDR2 LQKENI come from the germline V gene. Between the trimmed V and J ends, which lost 1 base and 3 bases, there was a span of 10 bases. The CDR3 has 14 amino acids. CDR3 in amino acids: CASSPRAGNYEQYF. CDR3 bases: TGTGCCAGCTCACCACGTGCAGGAAACTACGAGCAGTACTTC.

The chain is built from TRBV19 and TRBJ2-2, with 11 bases aligning to TRBD2. From germline, CDR1 is LNHDA and CDR2 SQIVND (reference sequence). V lost 7 bases and J lost 7; bases outside the gene matches: 14. This CDR3 has 17 amino acids. The CDR3 reads CASNDRSSGGIGGELFF. DNA for the CDR3: TGTGCCAGTAACGATCGGTCTAGCGGGGGGATTGGCGGGGAGCTGTTTTTT.

The chain combines TRBV6-1 with TRBJ1-4, with TRBD1 matching 10 bases. Trimming cost V 2 bases and J 7 bases; bases outside gene matches: 4. CDR3 length equals 15 residues. Germline values: CDR1 MNHNS, CDR2 SASEGT. The CDR3 region is CASSEWGQGIEKLFF. As DNA, the CDR3 is TGTGCCAGCAGTGAATGGGGACAGGGGATTGAAAAACTGTTTTTT.

The CDR3 DNA follows: TGTGCCAGCAGCCCTGACGGGGGCTACGAGCAGTACTTC. It codes for CASSPDGGYEQYF. This chain uses TRBV28 with TRBJ2-7, with D possibly being TRBD2 (6 bases). Germline V lookup: CDR1 MDHEN, CDR2 SYDVKM. With 6 bases removed from V and 3 bases from J, the gap between germline ends came to 12 bases. There are 13 residues in the CDR3.

The chain links TRBV5-4 to TRBJ1-2, with 8 positions matching TRBD1. Germline CDR1 and CDR2: SGHNT and YYREEE (reference sequence). The CDR3 runs 13 residues. The V segment lost 4 bases and the J segment 8 bases; nucleotides outside the gene matches: 7. The CDR3 loop reads CASSQVQGVGYTF. CDR3 DNA sequence: TGTGCCAGCAGCCAGGTACAGGGGGTCGGCTACACCTTC.

Here the CDR3 DNA reads TGTGCCACCAGCAGAGACAGAGGGGGGGGAAGATACGAGCAGTACTTC. This translates into CATSRDRGGGRYEQYF. The chain joins TRBV15 to TRBJ2-7, with D possibly TRBD2 on 7 matching bases. The CDR3 runs 16 residues. Germline lookup yields CDR1 LNHNV and CDR2 YYDKDF (reference sequence). V shed 0 bases and J shed 4 bases, with 16 bases lying between them.

J is TRBJ1-3 and V is TRBV6-6; no clear D gene. The V end was cut by 6 bases, the J end by 3 bases, with 15 bases between. Germline assignment: CDR1 MNHNY and CDR2 SVGAGI (reference sequence). The CDR3 consists of 15 residues. The CDR3 region is CASRFPGVGGNTIYF. The CDR3 DNA reads TGTGCCAGCAGATTCCCCGGGGTTGGTGGAAACACCATATATTTT.

The V call is TRBV7-9, the J call TRBJ1-1; D gene ambiguous. Trimming pared 1 base from V and 2 bases from J, leaving 8 bases between. Germline V gene lookup returns CDR1 SEHNR and CDR2 FQNEAQ (reference sequence). The CDR3 has 14 residues. DNA for the CDR3: TGTGCCAGCAGCTTAGATAGACTAAACACTGAAGCTTTCTTT. This codes for CASSLDRLNTEAFF. The entire variable domain, with the rest obtained from reference TRBV7-9 and TRBJ1-1, is as follows: DTGVSQNPRHKITKRGQNVTFRCDPISEHNRLYWYRQTLGQGPEFLTYFQNEAQLEKSRLLSDRFSAERPKGSFSTLEIQRTEQGDSAMYLCASSLDRLNTEAFFGQGTRLTVV.

V usage is TRBV28 and J usage is TRBJ1-1, with D tentatively TRBD1 (6 bases). The germline CDR1 and CDR2 sequences are MDHEN and SYDVKM. CDR3 length: 15 residues. Between the trimmed V and J ends, which lost 11 bases and 3 bases, there was a span of 22 bases. DNA of the CDR3: TGTGCCTGTGACCCACAGGGAGGGGAACACACTGAAGCTTTCTTT. Residues: CACDPQGGEHTEAFF.

The rearrangement links TRBV2 to TRBJ2-7; the D gene is possibly TRBD2 (6 bases). Germline assignment: CDR1 SNHLY and CDR2 FYNNEI. The CDR3 covers 14 residues. V was shortened by 6 bases and J by 2 bases, with 14 bases between the two germline ends. This CDR3 is CASRRDSSTYEQYF. As DNA, the CDR3 is TGTGCCAGCAGACGGGACTCTTCTACCTACGAGCAGTACTTC.

J is TRBJ1-1 and V is TRBV29-1, with D uncertain. The V gene's germline CDR1 is SQVTM and CDR2 ANQGSEA. V dropped 4 bases and J dropped 2 bases, with 8 bases sitting between them. This CDR3 spans 12 amino acids. CDR3 in DNA: TGCAGCGTTGCCGCAGGAAACACTGAAGCTTTCTTT. Protein product: CSVAAGNTEAFF.

This sequence joins TRBV5-1 and TRBJ2-2; TRBD1 matches at 8 bases. There are 16 residues in the CDR3. With V trimmed by 4 bases and J by 0 bases, 5 bases remained unmatched. CDR1 is SGHRS and CDR2 is YFSETQ in the germline V gene. The CDR3 region is CASSTQGAPNTGELFF. The DNA for the CDR3 is TGCGCCAGCAGCACTCAGGGGGCCCCGAACACCGGGGAGCTGTTTTTT.

The chain combines TRBV19 with TRBJ2-3; tentatively, D is TRBD1 (5 bases). Germline assignment: CDR1 LNHDA and CDR2 SQIVND (reference sequence). Trimming stripped 5 bases from V and 8 bases from J, with 11 bases between. This CDR3 has 12 residues. The CDR3 DNA is TGTGCCAGTAGTCCCGCCCAGGGTACGCAGTATTTT. Residues: CASSPAQGTQYF.

V gene TRBV19 combines with J gene TRBJ2-1, with D tentatively TRBD2 (5 bases). Germline V gene sequence: CDR1 LNHDA, CDR2 SQIVND (reference sequence). CDR3 length equals 13 residues. Trimming removed 7 bases at V and 6 bases at J, with 13 bases between. This CDR3 reads CASTYTRGNEQFF. DNA for the CDR3: TGTGCCAGTACCTATACACGGGGCAATGAGCAGTTCTTC. The variable domain in full, with the rest retrieved from reference TRBV19 and TRBJ2-1, is DGGITQSPKYLFRKEGQNVTLSCEQNLNHDAMYWYRQDPGQGLRLIYYSQIVNDFQKGDIAEGYSVSREKKESFPLTVTSAQKNPTAFYLCASTYTRGNEQFFGPGTRLTVL.

The chain has TRBV7-2 and TRBJ2-3; 9 positions agree with TRBD2. Germline V gene lookup returns CDR1 SGHTA and CDR2 FQGNSA. The length of the CDR3 is 16 residues. V dropped 3 bases and J dropped 1; count of bases not matched to a gene: 5. The CDR3 loop is CASSFRGRAGTDTQYF. The CDR3 DNA reads as TGTGCCAGCAGCTTTCGCGGGAGGGCGGGCACAGATACGCAGTATTTT.

This chain links TRBV13 with TRBJ1-6; 10 nucleotides align to TRBD1. The V gene end was trimmed by 7 bases and the J gene end by 7 bases; junction bases not matched to a gene: 7. Germline CDR1 and CDR2: PRHDT and FYEKMQ (reference sequence). The CDR3 totals 15 residues. CDR3 in amino acids: CASTPRTGGNSPLHF. The DNA for the CDR3 is TGTGCCAGCACACCTCGGACAGGGGGAAATTCACCCCTCCACTTT.

The genes are TRBV27 and TRBJ2-3, with TRBD2 matching over 10 bases. The CDR3 spans 18 residues. CDR1 and CDR2 from the germline V gene are MNHEY and SMNVEV (reference sequence). Trimming at V came to 3 bases and at J to 0 bases, leaving 9 bases not matched to a gene. Here the CDR3 reads CASSFLTTSGLSTDTQYF. The CDR3 nucleotides are TGTGCCAGCAGTTTTTTGACGACTAGCGGGCTAAGCACAGATACGCAGTATTTT.

The chain carries TRBV11-2 and TRBJ2-7; 7 bases are a match to TRBD1. The junction had 8 bases not matched to a gene; V was cut back by 4 bases and J by 2 bases. Looked up from germline, CDR1 is SGHAT and CDR2 is FQNNGV. This CDR3 region has 15 residues. The CDR3, as DNA: TGTGCCAGCAGCTCCGGGACAGAATTCGCCTACGAGCAGTACTTC. Translating it yields CASSSGTEFAYEQYF.

This rearrangement joins TRBV6-5 to TRBJ1-3; weak D call: TRBD1 (6 bases). V was pared by 0 bases and J by 2 bases, with 11 bases between. The CDR3 consists of 16 residues. Germline loops: CDR1 MNHEY, CDR2 SVGAGI. CDR3 coding DNA: TGTGCCAGCAGTTACTCCCGGACAGACCCTGGAAACACCATATATTTT. This gives the protein CASSYSRTDPGNTIYF.

The chain is built from TRBV9 and TRBJ2-5; 15 nucleotides agree with TRBD2. Per the germline V gene, CDR1 is SGDLS and CDR2 is YYNGEE. V shed 4 bases, J shed 1 base, and the junction held 5 bases outside the gene matches. The CDR3 length is 17 residues. The CDR3 DNA is TGTGCCAGCAGCCCTCGGACTAGCGGGGGGGCCCAAGAGACCCAGTACTTC. Amino acids: CASSPRTSGGAQETQYF. Full variable domain (rest looked up from reference TRBV9 and TRBJ2-5): DSGVTQTPKHLITATGQRVTLRCSPRSGDLSVYWYQQSLDQGLQFLIQYYNGEERAKGNILERFSAQQFPDLHSELNLSSLELGDSALYFCASSPRTSGGAQETQYFGPGTRLLVL.

CDR3 sequence (DNA): TGTGCCAGCAGCCACAGCACCGGGGAGCTGTTTTTT. Its translation is CASSHSTGELFF. The chain is built from TRBV5-4 and TRBJ2-2; no clear D gene. With 4 bases removed from V and 4 bases from J, the gap between germline ends came to 5 bases. This CDR3 region has 12 residues. Per germline, CDR1 SGHNT and CDR2 YYREEE (reference sequence).

The J gene is TRBJ2-1, the V gene TRBV4-1; D may be TRBD2 (5 bases). Trimming stripped 1 base from V and 10 bases from J, with 17 bases between. Germline loops: CDR1 MGHRA, CDR2 YSYEKL. The CDR3 runs to 15 residues. CDR3 residues: CASSQGGLGVREQFF. The CDR3 DNA follows: TGCGCCAGCAGCCAAGGGGGTCTCGGGGTGAGGGAGCAGTTCTTC.

V is TRBV18 and J is TRBJ1-6, with D possibly being TRBD1 (5 bases). Trimming stripped 3 bases from V and 8 bases from J, with 5 bases between. Germline CDR1 is KGHSH and CDR2 is LQKENI. This CDR3 is built from 12 residues. The CDR3, as DNA: TGTGCCAGCTCACCGGGGCATTCACCCCTCCACTTT. Translating it yields CASSPGHSPLHF.

The chain employs TRBV6-5 and TRBJ2-5; 11 bases line up with TRBD1. V was clipped by 5 bases and J by 4 bases; unmatched bases: 6. The germline CDR1 and CDR2 sequences are MNHEY and SVGAGI. The CDR3 covers 15 residues. The CDR3: CASSRAGTGGETQYF. In DNA, the CDR3 is TGTGCCAGCAGTAGAGCCGGGACAGGGGGAGAGACCCAGTACTTC.